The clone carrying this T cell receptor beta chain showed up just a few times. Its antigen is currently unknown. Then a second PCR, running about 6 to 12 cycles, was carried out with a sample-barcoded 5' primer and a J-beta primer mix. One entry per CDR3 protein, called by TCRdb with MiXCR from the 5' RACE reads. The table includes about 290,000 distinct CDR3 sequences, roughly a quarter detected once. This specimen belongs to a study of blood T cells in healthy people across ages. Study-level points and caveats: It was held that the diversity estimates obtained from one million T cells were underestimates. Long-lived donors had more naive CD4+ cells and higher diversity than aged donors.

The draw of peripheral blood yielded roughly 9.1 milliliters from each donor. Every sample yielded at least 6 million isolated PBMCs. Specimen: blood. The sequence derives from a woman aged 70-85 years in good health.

CDR3: CASSGGTPYEQYF. In nucleotides, the CDR3 is TGTGCCAGCAGTGGAGGAACACCCTACGAGCAGTACTTC. The J gene is TRBJ2-7, the V gene TRBV27; perhaps TRBD2 as D (5 bases). V was pared by 5 bases and J by 2 bases, with 10 bases between. The CDR3 totals 13 residues. Per germline, CDR1 MNHEY and CDR2 SMNVEV (reference sequence).